These 26 T cell receptor beta chains were sequenced from one sample in a study of response to subunit inactivated influenza vaccine. TCRdb reprocessed the RT-PCR reads with MiXCR, giving one entry per CDR3 protein. This sample carries about 570,000 distinct CDR3 sequences, roughly 10% of them seen once, and the ten largest clones take about 9.4%. The sample consisted of PBMCs from blood, taken on the day of vaccination. The receptor set was obtained from a man aged 50 to 59 who received an inactivated influenza vaccine.

This clonotype was recorded many times. The V gene is TRBV20-1, the J gene TRBJ1-6; no firm D call. The CDR3 runs to 14 residues. V was pared by 6 bases and J by 5 bases, with 14 bases between. In germline, CDR1 is DFQATT, CDR2 SNEGSKA (reference sequence). This CDR3 reads CSARTRGDNSPLHF. CDR3 nucleotide sequence: TGCAGTGCCAGGACCCGCGGGGATAATTCACCCCTCCACTTT.

V usage is TRBV4-3 and J usage is TRBJ1-2; D not certain. Germline-derived CDR1 and CDR2 are LGHNA and YSLEER. The CDR3 sequence is 15 residues long. Trimming removed 0 bases at V and 1 base at J, with 9 bases between. The CDR3, as DNA: TGCGCCAGCAGCCAAGATCCCACAGATAACTATGGCTACACCTTC. Residues: CASSQDPTDNYGYTF.

The table lists this clonotype with many counts. This chain uses TRBV3-1 with TRBJ2-7; D remains unclear. Trimming took off 2 bases at V and 4 bases at J, with 15 bases between the two ends. Germline values: CDR1 LGHDT, CDR2 YNNKEL (reference sequence). The CDR3 is made up of 15 amino acids. In DNA, the CDR3 is TGTGCCAGCAGCCAATTGCGTCTTCCCGGGTACGAGCAGTACTTC. Protein: CASSQLRLPGYEQYF.

The gene calls are TRBV20-1 and TRBJ2-7; D possibly corresponds to TRBD2 (5 bases). Trimming took 1 base from V and 3 from J, leaving 16 bases between them. This CDR3 is built from 15 residues. Per the germline V gene, CDR1 is DFQATT and CDR2 is SNEGSKA (reference sequence). CDR3 nucleotides: TGCAGTGCTAGAGGGAGGACGAGTGTGCGCTACGAGCAGTACTTC. Its translation is CSARGRTSVRYEQYF.

V is TRBV7-2 and J is TRBJ1-1; perhaps TRBD1 as D (5 bases). The CDR3 loop spans 15 amino acids. The ends were cut back, 5 bases at V and 1 base at J, with 14 bases in the middle. Per germline, CDR1 SGHTA and CDR2 FQGNSA. This chain's CDR3 is CASSQMGTPNTEAFF. In nucleotides, the CDR3 is TGTGCCAGCAGCCAGATGGGGACGCCGAACACTGAAGCTTTCTTT.

This clonotype has more than one count but fewer than ten. This chain connects TRBV6-1 to TRBJ1-4, with 7 positions matching TRBD1. J was trimmed by 7 bases and V by 7 bases; bases with no gene match: 9. The CDR3 sequence is 14 residues long. Germline V lookup: CDR1 MNHNS, CDR2 SASEGT. The chain's CDR3 is CASKPTGVGEKLFF. The CDR3 DNA sequence: TGTGCCAGCAAACCAACAGGGGTCGGTGAAAAACTGTTTTTT.

The J gene is TRBJ2-5, the V gene TRBV4-1; D unresolved. Germline CDR1 and CDR2: MGHRA and YSYEKL. The V end lost 1 base, the J end lost 2 bases, and 8 bases lay between the germline ends. CDR3 size: 14 residues. The CDR3 reads CASSQAPRQETQYF. The CDR3 coding sequence is TGCGCCAGCAGCCAAGCTCCCAGGCAAGAGACCCAGTACTTC.

The sample holds a few counts of this clonotype. The chain couples TRBV7-6 to TRBJ2-7; no clear D gene. Trimming took 5 bases from V and 6 from J, leaving 14 bases between them. The germline V gene has CDR1 SGHVS and CDR2 FNYEAQ. This CDR3 contains 13 residues. CDR3 loop: CASSERISSEQYF. CDR3 bases: TGTGCCAGCAGCGAACGGATTAGCTCCGAGCAGTACTTC.

This clonotype came up a few times. The J gene is TRBJ1-1, the V gene TRBV7-2, with D perhaps matching TRBD1 (6 bases). There are 13 residues in the CDR3. V lost 5 bases to trimming and J lost 3 bases, with 10 bases between them. Germline CDR1 reads SGHTA; CDR2 reads FQGNSA. This CDR3 is CASSPGTYTEAFF. CDR3 bases: TGTGCCAGCAGCCCCGGGACATACACTGAAGCTTTCTTT.

The rearrangement joins TRBV29-1 to TRBJ2-5, with D unclear. Germline CDR1 reads SQVTM; CDR2 reads ANQGSEA. This CDR3 has 12 residues. The V and J ends lost 3 bases and 5 bases respectively, with 10 bases between them. Written as DNA, the CDR3 is TGCAGCGTTGAGAAGGGTGGGGAGACCCAGTACTTC. It specifies CSVEKGGETQYF.

J is TRBJ2-2 and V is TRBV18; no definite D call. The CDR3 consists of 14 residues. V lost 2 bases and J lost 5, with 9 bases in between. CDR1 is KGHSH and CDR2 is LQKENI in the germline V gene. The DNA of the CDR3 is TGTGCCAGCTCACCAGGCCATGGAACCGGGGAGCTGTTTTTT. Protein: CASSPGHGTGELFF.

The chain uses TRBV3-1 and TRBJ1-4; D is undetermined. Between the trimmed V and J ends, which lost 7 bases and 8 bases, there was a span of 11 bases. Germline V gives CDR1 LGHDT, CDR2 YNNKEL (reference sequence). There are 12 residues in the CDR3. In DNA form, the CDR3 reads TGTGCCAGCAAGTCATCGGGGGAAAAACTGTTTTTT. This translates into CASKSSGEKLFF.

V gene TRBV20-1 combines with J gene TRBJ2-5, with 11 positions matching TRBD2. CDR1 and CDR2 (germline): DFQATT, SNEGSKA (reference sequence). This CDR3 contains 13 residues. Trimming at V came to 7 bases and at J to 5 bases, leaving 6 bases not matched to a gene. The CDR3: CSVRLAGIETQYF. The CDR3, as DNA: TGCAGTGTCAGACTAGCGGGGATCGAGACCCAGTACTTC.

This clonotype has just a few counts. V and J are TRBV12-3 or TRBV12-4 and TRBJ2-3; D is ambiguous. V dropped 7 bases and J dropped 7 bases, with 9 bases sitting between them. CDR3 size: 11 residues. The CDR3: CASKLGNTQYF. CDR3 DNA: TGTGCCAGCAAGTTGGGTAATACGCAGTATTTT.

This clonotype has a count of ten or more. The chain links TRBV12-3 or TRBV12-4 to TRBJ1-5; D unresolved. There are 13 residues in the CDR3. V lost 3 bases and J 7 bases, leaving 10 bases between the germline ends. Here the CDR3 DNA reads TGTGCCAGCAGTTTGAGAGAAATCCAGCCCCAGCATTTT. Protein: CASSLREIQPQHF.

V is TRBV7-2 and J is TRBJ2-1, with a possible D match to TRBD1 (6 bases). Looked up from germline, CDR1 is SGHTA and CDR2 is FQGNSA. The length of the CDR3 is 12 residues. The V end lost 5 bases, the J end lost 9 bases, and 11 bases lay between the germline ends. CDR3 bases: TGTGCCAGCAGCACGTTGGGGGCTGAGCAGTTCTTC. Translated: CASSTLGAEQFF.

In this sample, this clonotype turned up many times. The chain combines TRBV7-9 with TRBJ2-1, with D possibly TRBD2 on 6 matching bases. The germline V gene encodes CDR1 SEHNR and CDR2 FQNEAQ (reference sequence). V lost 1 base to trimming and J lost 4 bases, with 11 bases between them. This CDR3 has 15 residues. This chain's CDR3 is CASSLEGTSYNEQFF. CDR3 bases: TGTGCCAGCAGCTTAGAGGGGACTTCTTACAATGAGCAGTTCTTC.

This clonotype was seen more than once but under ten times. The V call is TRBV5-1, the J call TRBJ2-1; tentatively, D is TRBD2 (6 bases). The CDR3 length is 17 residues. CDR1 SGHRS and CDR2 YFSETQ come from the germline V gene. V shed 4 bases and J shed 2 bases, with 19 bases lying between them. The CDR3 nucleotides are TGCGCCAGCAGCATCGGGGGTCGGGGTCGGGCCTACAATGAGCAGTTCTTC. It specifies CASSIGGRGRAYNEQFF. Supplemented by reference TRBV5-1 and TRBJ2-1, the full variable domain reads KAGVTQTPRYLIKTRGQQVTLSCSPISGHRSVSWYQQTPGQGLQFLFEYFSETQRNKGNFPGRFSGRQFSNSRSEMNVSTLELGDSALYLCASSIGGRGRAYNEQFFGPGTRLTVL.

The sample holds many counts of this clonotype. The V call is TRBV7-9, the J call TRBJ2-2, with D possibly TRBD1 on 6 matching bases. Per the germline V gene, CDR1 is SEHNR and CDR2 is FQNEAQ (reference sequence). The CDR3 is made up of 14 amino acids. V was pared by 8 bases and J by 0 bases, with 10 bases between. The CDR3 DNA reads TGTGCCAGCCAAACAGGGTCGAACACCGGGGAGCTGTTTTTT. The encoded protein is CASQTGSNTGELFF. Full variable domain (outside the CDR3, taken from reference TRBV7-9 and TRBJ2-2): DTGVSQNPRHKITKRGQNVTFRCDPISEHNRLYWYRQTLGQGPEFLTYFQNEAQLEKSRLLSDRFSAERPKGSFSTLEIQRTEQGDSAMYLCASQTGSNTGELFFGEGSRLTVL.

The chain recombines TRBV7-9 with TRBJ1-5; perhaps TRBD1 as D (6 bases). The V gene's germline CDR1 is SEHNR and CDR2 FQNEAQ (reference sequence). Trimming took 5 bases from V and 6 from J, leaving 17 bases between them. The CDR3 has 15 amino acids. Here the CDR3 DNA reads TGTGCCAGCAGCACGGGCCTGGGGGCAAGTCAGCCCCAGCATTTT. Its protein is CASSTGLGASQPQHF.

In its sample, this clonotype was seen a few times. One junction end does not reproduce the germline sequence, and a read error may be involved. The J gene is TRBJ2-7, the V gene TRBV4-1, with TRBD2 matching over 9 bases. Germline V gene lookup returns CDR1 MGHRA and CDR2 YSYEKL. This CDR3 has 15 amino acids. CDR3 bases: TGCGCCGGCAGCCGGGGGGCGGGGGGGCCCTACGAGCAGTACTTC. Residues: CAGSRGAGGPYEQYF.

This clonotype was counted only a few times. The genes are TRBV3-1 and TRBJ2-1; D not resolved. This CDR3 is built from 13 residues. Trimming shortened V by 1 base and J by 7 bases, and 8 bases separated the two germline ends. CDR1 LGHDT and CDR2 YNNKEL come from the germline V gene (reference sequence). The CDR3 is CASSQVLANEQFF. CDR3 bases: TGTGCCAGCAGCCAAGTCCTTGCTAATGAGCAGTTCTTC.

The genes are TRBV6-5 and TRBJ2-7; D uncertain. The V end was cut by 0 bases, the J end by 1 base, with 13 bases between. The V gene's germline CDR1 is MNHEY and CDR2 SVGAGI. This CDR3 has 16 residues. In nucleotides, the CDR3 is TGTGCCAGCAGTTACTCTTTCGAAGACTTATCCTACGAGCAGTACTTC. Amino acid sequence: CASSYSFEDLSYEQYF.

The J gene is TRBJ2-7, the V gene TRBV7-2; a possible D gene is TRBD2 (6 bases). The CDR3 has 13 residues. Trimming pared 3 bases from V and 5 bases from J, leaving 11 bases between. Germline V gives CDR1 SGHTA, CDR2 FQGNSA. Here the CDR3 reads CASSFLWGDEQYF. DNA for the CDR3: TGTGCCAGCAGCTTCCTTTGGGGGGACGAGCAGTACTTC.

The chain couples TRBV15 to TRBJ2-1, with D perhaps TRBD1 or TRBD2 (5 bases each). The ends were cut back, 5 bases at V and 5 bases at J, with 16 bases in the middle. The CDR3 has 15 amino acids. Germline V gives CDR1 LNHNV, CDR2 YYDKDF (reference sequence). DNA of the CDR3: TGTGCCACCAGCCGCAGGGAGAACGCCCACAATGAGCAGTTCTTC. Translating gives CATSRRENAHNEQFF.

This clonotype was observed a few times. The chain is built from TRBV9 and TRBJ2-3, with D possibly being TRBD2 (6 bases). CDR3 size: 15 residues. From germline, CDR1 is SGDLS and CDR2 YYNGEE. Trimming took 4 bases from V and 1 from J, leaving 13 bases between them. CDR3 in DNA: TGTGCCAGCAGCCCATCAGCGGGCCGCACAGATACGCAGTATTTT. Its protein product is CASSPSAGRTDTQYF. Supplemented by reference TRBV9 and TRBJ2-3, the full variable domain reads DSGVTQTPKHLITATGQRVTLRCSPRSGDLSVYWYQQSLDQGLQFLIQYYNGEERAKGNILERFSAQQFPDLHSELNLSSLELGDSALYFCASSPSAGRTDTQYFGPGTRLTVL.